A selection of T cell receptor beta chains follows, all from one sample in a study of cytomegalovirus exposure and HLA in healthy donors. Sequencing was performed with immunoSEQ multiplex PCR; in TCRdb, only in-frame clones are kept and a portion is missing. The data hold under 150,000 clones, with around 80% observed a single time. The specimen was PBMCs. Receptors were obtained from a woman in her forties or fifties in good health and CMV-seronegative. Each CDR3 is given with its conserved first and last residue. A D gene is named only where the DNA matches it firmly. Clone size is shown for a subset of rows, as once, few, many or a class of expanded clone.

>TRBD1|TRBV10-3|-|TRBJ1-4
CAISESAPGTGLGEKLFF
TGTGCCATCAGTGAGTCGGCGCCCGGGACAGGGCTTGGTGAAAAACTGTTTTTT
>-|TRBV19|-|TRBJ2-3
CASTPRDRSTDTQYF
TGTGCCAGCACTCCCCGCGACAGGTCAACAGATACGCAGTATTTT
>-|TRBV6-4|-|TRBJ1-2
CASSDLPGSTYGYTF
TGTGCCAGCAGTGACTTACCGGGTTCCACCTATGGCTACACCTTC
>-|TRBV4-3|-|TRBJ1-1
CASSQDPGGVVAFF
TGCGCCAGCAGCCAAGATCCTGGGGGGGTGGTAGCTTTCTTT
>TRBD1|TRBV6-5|once|TRBJ1-1
CASSETGDPEAFF
TGTGCCAGCAGTGAGACAGGGGACCCTGAAGCTTTCTTT
>TRBD1|TRBV7-9|-|TRBJ2-6
CASSKDRVASGANVLTF
TGTGCCAGCAGCAAAGACAGGGTTGCCTCTGGGGCCAACGTCCTGACTTTC
>-|TRBV12-5|-|TRBJ1-1
CASGLALYDTEAFF
TGTGCTAGTGGTTTGGCCCTTTATGACACTGAAGCTTTCTTT
>TRBD1|TRBV9|-|TRBJ2-5
CASSPPGTGGRSKIYF
TGTGCCAGCAGCCCCCCCGGGACAGGGGGGAGGTCCAAGATTTACTTC
>TRBD1|TRBV12-5|-|TRBJ1-2
CASAWDREYYGYTF
TGTGCTAGTGCCTGGGACAGGGAGTACTATGGCTACACCTTC
>-|TRBV5-1|-|TRBJ2-1
CASSLRFTGNNEQFF
TGCGCCAGCAGCCTACGCTTTACAGGTAACAATGAGCAGTTCTTC
>-|TRBV2|-|TRBJ1-1
CANLSRANEAFF
TGTGCCAACCTATCGCGGGCAAATGAAGCTTTCTTT
>TRBD2|TRBV7-6|-|TRBJ2-7
CASSPLAGGRSYEQYF
TGTGCCAGCAGCCCTCTAGCGGGAGGGCGGTCCTACGAGCAGTACTTC
>TRBD2|TRBV4-1|few|TRBJ2-7
CASSQVTSVIYEQYF
TGCGCCAGCAGCCAAGTGACTAGCGTGATCTACGAGCAGTACTTC
>-|TRBV29-1|-|TRBJ1-2
CSVEDLSYGYTF
TGCAGCGTTGAAGATCTTTCTTATGGCTACACCTTC
>-|TRBV5-1|once|TRBJ2-5
CASSSPGHGQETQYF
TGCGCCAGCAGCAGTCCGGGACACGGTCAAGAGACCCAGTACTTC
>-|TRBV28|-|TRBJ2-1
CASVGRSSYNEQFF
TGTGCCAGCGTGGGGCGGAGCTCCTACAATGAGCAGTTCTTC
>TRBD2|TRBV4-1|-|TRBJ2-5
CASSQLGTSDKTQYF
TGCGCCAGCAGCCAACTCGGGACTAGCGACAAGACCCAGTACTTC
>TRBD1|TRBV4-1|-|TRBJ1-1
CASSQDRNRGYPTEAFF
TGCGCCAGCAGCCAAGATCGGAACAGGGGCTATCCCACTGAAGCTTTCTTT
>TRBD1|TRBV7-9|-|TRBJ1-2
CASSGRDSTTDGYTF
TGTGCCAGCAGCGGACGGGACAGCACCACGGATGGCTACACCTTC
>-|TRBV10-2|-|TRBJ1-1
CASKGSLNGGTEAFF
TGCGCCAGCAAAGGAAGCTTGAATGGCGGCACTGAAGCTTTCTTT
>TRBD2|TRBV9|-|TRBJ2-1
CASSFSGAGIHEQFF
TGTGCCAGCAGTTTTAGCGGGGCCGGAATTCATGAGCAGTTCTTC
>TRBD1|TRBV5-6|few|TRBJ1-4
CASSFDRGVVEKLFF
TGTGCCAGCAGCTTTGACAGGGGGGTAGTCGAAAAACTGTTTTTT
>-|TRBV10-3|once|TRBJ1-3
CAISESGSLNTIYF
TGTGCCATCAGTGAATCAGGGTCCCTAAACACCATATATTTT
>-|TRBV6-6|few|TRBJ1-4
CASSDTFANGKLFF
TGTGCCAGCAGTGACACCTTTGCGAATGGAAAACTGTTTTTT
>TRBD1|TRBV6-5|-|TRBJ1-3
CASTSGQHSGNTIYF
TGTGCCAGCACCTCGGGACAGCACTCTGGAAACACCATATATTTT
>TRBD1|TRBV5-4|-|TRBJ1-3
CASSKDRASGNTIYF
TGTGCCAGCAGCAAGGACAGGGCCTCTGGAAACACCATATATTTT
>TRBD2|TRBV5-4|-|TRBJ2-5
CASSPGLAEETQYF
TGTGCCAGCAGCCCGGGACTAGCGGAAGAGACCCAGTACTTC
>TRBD2|TRBV19|-|TRBJ2-5
CASSAGTSGIQETQYF
TGTGCCAGTAGTGCAGGGACTAGCGGGATACAAGAGACCCAGTACTTC
>-|TRBV28|few|TRBJ2-2
CASSSGFTTGELFF
TGTGCCAGCAGTTCGGGATTCACCACCGGGGAGCTGTTTTTT
>-|TRBV5-8|once|TRBJ2-3
CASSPIGGISTDTQYF
TGTGCCAGCAGCCCCATCGGCGGAATTAGCACAGATACGCAGTATTTT
>-|TRBV10-3|-|TRBJ1-4
CAISDDTSGGFEKLFF
TGTGCCATCAGTGATGATACCTCCGGGGGATTTGAAAAACTGTTTTTT
>TRBD1|TRBV19|few|TRBJ1-1
CASRRDSGSNTEAFF
TGTGCCAGTAGGAGGGACAGCGGCTCCAACACTGAAGCTTTCTTT
>-|TRBV29-1|-|TRBJ2-5
CSVDVEGAKTQYF
TGCAGCGTTGACGTGGAGGGGGCCAAGACCCAGTACTTC
>TRBD2|TRBV6-6|-|TRBJ2-2
CASTLAAGELFF
TGTGCCAGCACCCTAGCGGCCGGGGAGCTGTTTTTT
>TRBD1|TRBV6-6|-|TRBJ2-4
CASSSTGVRGIQYF
TGTGCCAGCAGTTCCACAGGGGTCAGGGGCATTCAGTACTTC
>TRBD1|TRBV5-1|-|TRBJ2-7
CASSLGRGFYEQYF
TGCGCCAGCAGCTTGGGCAGGGGGTTCTACGAGCAGTACTTC
>-|TRBV5-1|-|TRBJ2-3
CASSLGGLNSADTQYF
TGCGCCAGCAGCTTAGGGGGATTGAACTCGGCAGATACGCAGTATTTT
>-|TRBV7-8|-|TRBJ2-5
CASSFGIAPDRGGETQYF
TGTGCCAGCAGCTTTGGGATAGCGCCAGACCGGGGAGGAGAGACCCAGTACTTC
>-|TRBV5-1|-|TRBJ1-1
CASSLGPRGNTEAFF
TGCGCCAGCAGCTTGGGACCGCGGGGGAACACTGAAGCTTTCTTT
>TRBD2|TRBV7-3|-|TRBJ2-3
CASSLSGRSGSGNTDTQYF
TGTGCCAGCAGCTTAAGTGGTCGGAGCGGGAGCGGGAACACAGATACGCAGTATTTT
>-|TRBV7-9|-|TRBJ1-1
CASRHTGGSSEAFF
TGTGCCAGCAGACACACGGGGGGCAGTAGTGAAGCTTTCTTT
>TRBD2|TRBV2|-|TRBJ2-4
CASSGASGKRNIQYF
TGTGCCAGCAGTGGGGCTAGCGGGAAACGGAACATTCAGTACTTC
>-|TRBV28|once|TRBJ2-7
CATSGPGLHEQYF
TGTGCCACCTCCGGGCCCGGACTCCACGAGCAGTACTTC
>TRBD2|TRBV10-3|-|TRBJ2-1
CAISEGRDRGVSFF
TGTGCCATCAGTGAGGGCAGGGATCGGGGGGTATCGTTCTTC
>TRBD1|TRBV7-9|-|TRBJ2-7
CASSLTTGTVSYEQYF
TGTGCCAGCAGCTTAACTACCGGGACAGTATCCTACGAGCAGTACTTC
>TRBD2|TRBV29-1|-|TRBJ2-1
CSVGTNEQFF
TGCAGCGTGGGGACTAACGAGCAGTTCTTC
>TRBD1|TRBV28|-|TRBJ1-2
CASIRTGLNYGYTF
TGTGCCAGCATCCGGACAGGCCTCAACTATGGCTACACCTTC
>TRBD1|TRBV27|-|TRBJ1-4
CASSSRGISNEKLFF
TGTGCCAGCAGTTCCAGGGGGATTAGTAATGAAAAACTGTTTTTT
>TRBD2|TRBV13|-|TRBJ2-5
CASSLLAGGPQETQYF
TGTGCCAGCAGCTTACTAGCGGGAGGGCCCCAAGAGACCCAGTACTTC
>-|TRBV5-6|-|TRBJ2-7
CASSSMKNSYEQYF
TGTGCCAGCAGCTCTATGAAAAACAGCTACGAGCAGTACTTC
>-|TRBV7-2|-|TRBJ1-1
CASSLDRNTEAFF
TGTGCCAGCAGCTTGGACAGGAACACTGAAGCTTTCTTT
>-|TRBV2|-|TRBJ1-5
CASSGWAYSNQPQHF
TGTGCCAGCAGTGGTTGGGCATATAGCAATCAGCCCCAGCATTTT